The clone carrying this T cell receptor beta chain was observed many times. MiXCR reprocessed the PCR reads for TCRdb. The table records some 16,000 clones, around 16% of them present only once. The CDR3 is 17 amino acids. Germline V gene sequence: CDR1 SNHLY, CDR2 FYNNEI. V was clipped by 6 bases and J by 3 bases; unmatched bases: 8. The source of the sample is a study of metastatic and nonmetastatic thyroid tumors. Ahead of thyroid surgery, no patient had received treatment of any kind. The genes are TRBV2 and TRBJ2-1, with 13 bases identical to TRBD2. The source is a female donor with papillary thyroid cancer or a benign thyroid nodule (not recorded which). Some clones in this sample may be carry-over from other donors' samples. Sequencing was performed on blood. The CDR3 DNA follows: TGTGCCAGCAGCGACGGGACTAGCGGGGTCCGCTACAATGAGCAGTTCTTC. Its translation: CASSDGTSGVRYNEQFF.